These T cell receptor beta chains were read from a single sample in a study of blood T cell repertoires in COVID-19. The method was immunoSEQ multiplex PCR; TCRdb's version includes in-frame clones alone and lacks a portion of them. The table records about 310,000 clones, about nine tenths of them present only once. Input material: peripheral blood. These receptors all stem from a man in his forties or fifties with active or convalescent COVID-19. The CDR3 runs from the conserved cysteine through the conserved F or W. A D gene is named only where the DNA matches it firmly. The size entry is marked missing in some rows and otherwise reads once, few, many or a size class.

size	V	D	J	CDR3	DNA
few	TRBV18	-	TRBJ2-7	CASSPPDQGNTYEQYF	TGTGCCAGCTCACCACCGGACCAGGGGAATACCTACGAGCAGTACTTC
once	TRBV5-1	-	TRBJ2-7	CASSLYEGYEQYF	TGCGCCAGCAGCTTGTACGAGGGCTACGAGCAGTACTTC
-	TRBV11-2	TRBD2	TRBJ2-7	CASSSSSGRTYEQYF	TGTGCCAGCAGTTCTTCTAGCGGGAGAACCTACGAGCAGTACTTC
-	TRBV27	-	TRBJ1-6	CASSPTRGNSPLHF	TGTGCCAGCAGCCCTACACGGGGAAATTCACCCCTCCACTTT
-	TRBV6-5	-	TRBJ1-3	CATAGGSGNTIYF	TGTGCCACCGCCGGGGGATCTGGAAACACCATATATTTT
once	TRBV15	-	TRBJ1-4	CATSFRQFEKLFF	TGTGCCACCAGCTTCCGACAGTTTGAAAAACTGTTTTTT
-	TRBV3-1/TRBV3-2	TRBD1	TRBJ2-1	CASSHKVPRTGSKDYNEQFF	TGTGCCAGCAGCCACAAAGTTCCACGGACAGGGTCCAAAGACTACAATGAGCAGTTCTTC
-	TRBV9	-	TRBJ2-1	CASSPTSSSYNEQFF	TGTGCCAGCAGCCCTACGTCTAGCTCCTACAATGAGCAGTTCTTC
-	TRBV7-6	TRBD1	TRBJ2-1	CASNGQGRVNNEQFF	TGTGCCAGCAACGGACAGGGGAGAGTGAACAATGAGCAGTTCTTC
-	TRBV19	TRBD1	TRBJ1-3	CASTLISGGRGNTIYF	TGTGCCAGTACCCTAATATCAGGGGGACGTGGAAACACCATATATTTT
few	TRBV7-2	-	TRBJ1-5	CASRPSGEGQPQHF	TGTGCCAGCAGACCATCAGGGGAGGGTCAGCCCCAGCATTTT
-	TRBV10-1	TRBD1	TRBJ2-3	CASTISRDRSAGWISDTQYF	TGCGCCAGCACTATATCCCGGGACAGGAGCGCGGGGTGGATATCAGATACGCAGTATTTT
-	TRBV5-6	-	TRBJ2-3	CASSLGTFRDTQYF	TGTGCCAGCAGCCTGGGGACTTTCAGGGATACGCAGTATTTT
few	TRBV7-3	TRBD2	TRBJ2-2	CASSLIAGDSTGELFF	TGTGCCAGCAGCTTAATCGCGGGGGACTCGACCGGGGAGCTGTTTTTT
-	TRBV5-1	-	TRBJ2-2	CASRRASANTGELFF	TGCGCCAGCAGACGCGCATCGGCGAACACCGGGGAGCTGTTTTTT
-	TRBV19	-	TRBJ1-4	CASSIEKEVNEKLFF	TGTGCCAGTAGTATCGAGAAGGAGGTTAATGAAAAACTGTTTTTT
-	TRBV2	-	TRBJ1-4	CASRAQGGNNEKLFF	TGTGCCAGCAGGGCGCAAGGGGGTAATAATGAAAAACTGTTTTTT
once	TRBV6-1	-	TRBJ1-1	CASNGPPMNTEAFF	TGTGCCAGCAATGGGCCGCCTATGAACACTGAAGCTTTCTTT
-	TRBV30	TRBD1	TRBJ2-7	CAWKTGQYEQYF	TGTGCCTGGAAGACAGGGCAATACGAGCAGTACTTC
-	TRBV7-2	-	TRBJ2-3	CASSPRIGGADTQYF	TGTGCCAGCAGCCCTCGGATCGGGGGAGCGGATACGCAGTATTTT
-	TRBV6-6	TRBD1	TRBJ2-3	CASSRRETGVEDTQYF	TGTGCCAGCAGTCGACGAGAGACAGGGGTGGAGGATACGCAGTATTTT
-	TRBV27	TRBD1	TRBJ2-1	CASSPGQGAGEQFF	TGTGCCAGCAGTCCGGGACAGGGGGCTGGTGAGCAGTTCTTC
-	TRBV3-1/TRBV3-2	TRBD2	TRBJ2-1	CASSQNPGLANEQFF	TGTGCCAGCAGCCAAAACCCGGGACTAGCCAATGAGCAGTTCTTC
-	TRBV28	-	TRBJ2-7	CASSSSSVAFYEQYF	TGTGCCAGCAGTTCCTCTAGCGTGGCGTTCTACGAGCAGTACTTC
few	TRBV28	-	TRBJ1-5	CASSYLSNQPQHF	TGTGCCAGCTCGTATCTAAGCAATCAGCCCCAGCATTTT
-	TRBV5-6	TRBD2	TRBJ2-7	CASSLGWSGSFSYEQYF	TGTGCCAGCAGCCTGGGGTGGAGCGGGAGTTTCTCCTACGAGCAGTACTTC
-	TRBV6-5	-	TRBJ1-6	CASRGIQGSPLHF	TGTGCCAGCAGGGGAATACAGGGTTCACCCCTCCACTTT
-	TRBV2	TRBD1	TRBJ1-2	CASSEGVPGQGYGYTF	TGTGCCAGCAGTGAAGGCGTCCCGGGACAGGGGTATGGCTACACCTTC
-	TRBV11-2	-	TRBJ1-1	CASSLGPGWNTEAFF	TGTGCCAGCAGCTTAGGGCCGGGTTGGAACACTGAAGCTTTCTTT
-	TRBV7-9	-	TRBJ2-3	CASSLAPGASTDTQYF	TGTGCCAGCAGCTTAGCGCCGGGAGCTAGCACAGATACGCAGTATTTT
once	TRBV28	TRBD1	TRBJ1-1	CASSLLGGQGIEAFF	TGTGCCAGCAGTTTATTAGGGGGACAGGGGATCGAAGCTTTCTTT
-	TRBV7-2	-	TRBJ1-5	CASSEKGASNQPQHF	TGTGCCAGCAGCGAAAAAGGGGCTAGCAATCAGCCCCAGCATTTT
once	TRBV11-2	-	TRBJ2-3	CASSLDSLDTQYF	TGTGCCAGCAGCTTAGATTCTCTAGATACGCAGTATTTT
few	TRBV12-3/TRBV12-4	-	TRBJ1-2	CASFDRNYGYTF	TGTGCCTCCTTCGACAGAAACTATGGCTACACCTTC
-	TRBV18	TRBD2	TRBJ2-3	CASSPRASGSDTQYF	TGTGCCAGCTCACCACGGGCTAGCGGGAGTGATACGCAGTATTTT
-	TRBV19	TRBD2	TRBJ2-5	CASTRTSATETQYF	TGTGCCAGTACAAGGACTAGTGCGACAGAGACCCAGTACTTC
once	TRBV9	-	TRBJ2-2	CASSPTVLEGELFF	TGTGCCAGCAGCCCCACCGTCTTAGAAGGGGAGCTGTTTTTT